The text below deals with one TCR beta chain. The data originate from a study of shared T cell receptors in the human thymus. Data came from immunoSEQ multiplex PCR; TCRdb stores just in-frame clones and leaves some out. This table holds 630,000 or so clones, about 87% found once. This sample also belongs to another study, concerning human thymus T cells. This second study notes: In corrective heart surgery, resections were taken, and these provided the thymus tissue.

This TCR was recovered from a boy under three years old with a congenital heart defect. Sequencing input: thymocytes.

In DNA form, the CDR3 reads TGTGCCACCAGCCCCGGGACAGGGATTGGCGAGCAGTACTTC. Translating it yields CATSPGTGIGEQYF. The gene calls are TRBV15 and TRBJ2-7; TRBD1 aligns across 9 bases. In germline, CDR1 is LNHNV, CDR2 YYDKDF (reference sequence). The V and J ends lost 5 bases and 6 bases, in that order; junction bases with no gene match: 8. This CDR3 contains 14 residues.